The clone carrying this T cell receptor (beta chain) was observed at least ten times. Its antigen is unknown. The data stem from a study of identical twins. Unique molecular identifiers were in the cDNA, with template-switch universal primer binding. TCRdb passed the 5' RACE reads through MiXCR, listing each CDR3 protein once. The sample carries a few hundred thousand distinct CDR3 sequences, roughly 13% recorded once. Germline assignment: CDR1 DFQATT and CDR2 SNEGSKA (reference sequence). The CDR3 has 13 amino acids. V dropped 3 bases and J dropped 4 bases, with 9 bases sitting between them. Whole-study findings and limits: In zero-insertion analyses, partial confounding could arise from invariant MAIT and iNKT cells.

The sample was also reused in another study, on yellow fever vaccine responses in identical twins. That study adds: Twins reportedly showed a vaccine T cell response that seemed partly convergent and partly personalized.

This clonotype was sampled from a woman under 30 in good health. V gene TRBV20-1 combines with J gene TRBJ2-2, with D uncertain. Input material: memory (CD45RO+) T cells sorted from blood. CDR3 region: CSASRQGTGELFF. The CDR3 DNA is TGCAGTGCTAGTCGGCAAGGCACCGGGGAGCTGTTTTTT.